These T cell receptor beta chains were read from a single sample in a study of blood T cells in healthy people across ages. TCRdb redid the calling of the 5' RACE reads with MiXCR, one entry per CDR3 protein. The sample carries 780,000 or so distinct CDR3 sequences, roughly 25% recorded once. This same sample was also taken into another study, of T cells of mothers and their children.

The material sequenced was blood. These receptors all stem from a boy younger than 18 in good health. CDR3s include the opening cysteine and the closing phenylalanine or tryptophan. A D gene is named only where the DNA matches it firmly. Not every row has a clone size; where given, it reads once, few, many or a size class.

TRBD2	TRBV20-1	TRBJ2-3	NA	TGCAGTGCTTCCCCCGGGGGGGACGAACTCACAGATACGCAGTATTTT	CSASPGGDELTDTQYF
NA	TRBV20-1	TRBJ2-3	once	TGCAGTGCTAGAGATTGGGCGCGTGTAGATACGCAGTATTTT	CSARDWARVDTQYF
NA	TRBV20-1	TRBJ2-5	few	TGCAGTGCTAGAGATCACCTTCGCCCCTCGAGAAAAGAGACCCAGTACTTC	CSARDHLRPSRKETQYF
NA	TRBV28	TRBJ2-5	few	TGTGCCAGCAGTTTATTACAGGGTATCCCCCAGTACTTC	CASSLLQGIPQYF
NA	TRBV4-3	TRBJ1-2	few	TGCGCCAGCAGCCAAGAGATCCGAGGGGGAAACTATGGCTACACCTTC	CASSQEIRGGNYGYTF
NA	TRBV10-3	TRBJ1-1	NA	TGTGCCATCAGTCCCGCGTTTAGTCAAGGAATGAACACTGAAGCTTTCTTT	CAISPAFSQGMNTEAFF
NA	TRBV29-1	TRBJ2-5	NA	TGCAGCGTCGGAACTCTGGGGCAGTACTTC	CSVGTLGQYF
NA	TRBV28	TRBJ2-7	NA	TGTGCCAGCAATCCCGGAGGCGGGTTCAGCTACGAGCAGTACTTC	CASNPGGGFSYEQYF
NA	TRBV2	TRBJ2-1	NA	TGTGCCAGCGAAACCGGGACTCTAACTTACAATGAGCAGTTCTTC	CASETGTLTYNEQFF
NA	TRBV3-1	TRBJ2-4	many	TGTGCCAGCAGCCCTAGGGGCTATAACGGAAACATTCAGTACTTC	CASSPRGYNGNIQYF
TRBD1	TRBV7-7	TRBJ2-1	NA	TGTGCTAGCAGTTCCACAGGGGGACTTCTGTTCTTC	CASSSTGGLLFF
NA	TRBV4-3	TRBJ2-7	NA	TGCGCCAGCAGCCAAGATGGTGGTAGCGGCTACGAGCAGTACTTC	CASSQDGGSGYEQYF
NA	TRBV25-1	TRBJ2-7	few	TGTGCCAGCGGTGAAACTGCCTACGAGCAGTACTTC	CASGETAYEQYF
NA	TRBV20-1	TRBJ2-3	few	TGCAGTGCTGAGGAAGGAACTAGCACAGATACGCAGTATTTT	CSAEEGTSTDTQYF
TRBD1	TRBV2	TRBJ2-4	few	TGTGCCAGCAGTGCTCCGGGACAGGGGGCCAAAAACATTCAGTACTTC	CASSAPGQGAKNIQYF
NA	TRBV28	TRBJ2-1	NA	TGTGCCAGCAGTCACAGACCGCAGAGTTACAATGAGCAGTTCTTC	CASSHRPQSYNEQFF
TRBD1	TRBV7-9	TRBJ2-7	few	TGTGCCAGCAGCCCGGGACAGGGGGCAAGGGGTGAGCAGTACTTC	CASSPGQGARGEQYF
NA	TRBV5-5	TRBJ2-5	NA	TGTGCCAGCAGCCCAAGGGCAGGGTGGGAGACCCAGTACTTC	CASSPRAGWETQYF
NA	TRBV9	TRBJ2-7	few	TGTGCCAGCAGCGTAGCCGGAACCAGCTCCTACGAGCAGTACTTC	CASSVAGTSSYEQYF
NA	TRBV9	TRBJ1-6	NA	TGTGCCAGCAGCGAGGAGGGATCCGGGAATTCACCCCTCCACTTT	CASSEEGSGNSPLHF
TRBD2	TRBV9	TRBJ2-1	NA	TGTGCCGGCAGCGTAGCCCCTAGCGGGAGGGGAAACAATGAGCAGTTCTTC	CAGSVAPSGRGNNEQFF
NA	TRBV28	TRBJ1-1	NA	TGTGCCAGCAGTTTATCTAAGGGCGGGCAAGCTTTCTTT	CASSLSKGGQAFF
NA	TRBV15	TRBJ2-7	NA	TGTGCCACCAGCAGAGATCTGGGGGAACCAGGGTACTTC	CATSRDLGEPGYF
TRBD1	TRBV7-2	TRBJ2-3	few	TGTGCCAGCAGCCGCGCCGGGACAGGGGGGAGAGATACGCAGTATTTT	CASSRAGTGGRDTQYF
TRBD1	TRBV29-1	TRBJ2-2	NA	TGCAGCGTTGAAGACGGGACAGGGAGTTCTACCGGGGAGCTGTTTTTT	CSVEDGTGSSTGELFF
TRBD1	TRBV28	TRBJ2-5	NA	TGTGCCAGCAGTATCCGACAGGGGAGAGGCCAAGAGACCCAGTACTTC	CASSIRQGRGQETQYF
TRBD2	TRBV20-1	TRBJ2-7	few	TGCAGTGCTAGTCGTCTAGCGGGGTCCTTAAGCTACGAGCAGTACTTC	CSASRLAGSLSYEQYF